The 30 T cell receptor beta chains presented below share a single source sample, sequenced in a study of blood T cells in healthy people across ages. The authors ran a second PCR of roughly 7 to 11 cycles using a sample-barcoded 5' primer and a J-beta primer mix. TCRdb fed the 5' RACE reads into MiXCR, producing one record per CDR3 protein. The repertoire holds about 1.5 million distinct CDR3 sequences, with about 42% as singletons. The sequenced material came from blood. Receptor source: a woman between 18 and 30 years old in good health.

The CDR3 loop reads CASSLPTGHNEQFF. The CDR3 DNA reads TGTGCCAGCAGCTTACCGACAGGCCACAATGAGCAGTTCTTC. The chain uses TRBV7-9 and TRBJ2-1; perhaps TRBD1 as D (6 bases). Deletions cut 2 bases from V and 5 bases from J, with 10 bases between. The CDR3 sequence is 14 residues long. Germline-derived CDR1 and CDR2 are SEHNR and FQNEAQ (reference sequence).

The J gene is TRBJ2-1, the V gene TRBV24-1, with 7 bases aligning to TRBD2. J gave up 5 bases and V 4 bases, and 10 bases lay outside the gene matches. Germline-derived CDR1 and CDR2 are KGHDR and SFDVKD. The length of the CDR3 is 16 residues. CDR3 nucleotides: TGTGCCACCAGTGACACCCGGGACTACACGAACAATGAGCAGTTCTTC. Its protein is CATSDTRDYTNNEQFF.

This chain joins TRBV27 and TRBJ2-5, with D possibly being TRBD1 or TRBD2 (5 bases each). The CDR3 consists of 13 residues. In germline, CDR1 is MNHEY, CDR2 SMNVEV (reference sequence). Trimming took 6 bases from V and 11 from J, leaving 19 bases between them. DNA of the CDR3: TGTGCCAGCAGCTTGGGGGATCGGAATGAGCAGTACTTC. Its translation: CASSLGDRNEQYF.

With respect to this clonotype: A junction boundary mismatches the germline segment, possibly from a read error. The chain carries TRBV7-7 and TRBJ2-2, with TRBD2 as a possible D gene (5 bases). The germline CDR1 and CDR2 sequences are SSHAT and FNYEAQ (reference sequence). This CDR3 is built from 16 residues. The CDR3 loop reads CASSSRRVTNTGELFF. The CDR3, as DNA: TGTGCTAGCAGCTCCCGGCGGGTAACGAACACCGGGGAGCTGTTTTTT.

This chain joins TRBV4-1 and TRBJ2-1, with 9 bases aligning to TRBD1. The assigned J gene may be wrong: the sequence end matches TRBJ2-7 better. Germline assignment: CDR1 MGHRA and CDR2 YSYEKL. This CDR3 is built from 17 residues. This chain's CDR3 is CASSQDLRTGAYNEQYF. The CDR3 DNA sequence: TGCGCCAGCAGCCAAGACCTGAGGACAGGGGCCTACAATGAGCAGTACTTC.

Many counts were recorded for this clonotype. The junction differs from germline at one of its ends, possibly a read error. The J gene is TRBJ1-1, the V gene TRBV5-1; tentative D call: TRBD1 (6 bases). The CDR3 consists of 14 residues. The germline V gene has CDR1 SGHRS and CDR2 YFSETQ. CDR3 in amino acids: CASSLGGQNTEAFF. CDR3 sequence (DNA): TGTGCCAGCAGCTTAGGGGGGCAGAACACTGAAGCTTTCTTT.

CDR3 region: CTSSLVGTGIRITDTQYF. CDR3 in DNA: TGTACCAGCAGCTTAGTTGGGACAGGAATTAGAATCACAGATACGCAGTATTTT. The chain is built from TRBV7-2 and TRBJ2-3; TRBD1 aligns across 8 bases. The V segment lost 1 base and the J segment 2 bases; nucleotides outside the gene matches: 11. The CDR3 spans 18 residues. Germline V gene lookup returns CDR1 SGHTA and CDR2 FQGNSA.

There are a few counts of this clonotype. The chain links TRBV14 to TRBJ2-7; 11 bases align to TRBD2. Losses at the gene ends were 0 bases for V and 3 bases for J; bases not matched to a gene: 13. The CDR3 is 19 amino acids. CDR1 and CDR2 (germline): SGHDN, FVKESK. CDR3 nucleotide sequence: TGTGCCAGCAGCCAAGAGACCGGACTAGCGGGCCTCATAAACTACGAGCAGTACTTC. It is translated as CASSQETGLAGLINYEQYF.

This chain uses TRBV5-6 with TRBJ2-7, with a weak D call TRBD1 (6 bases). CDR3 length: 15 amino acids. Trimming removed 0 bases from V and 2 bases from J, with 12 bases in between. Per germline, CDR1 SGHDT and CDR2 YYEEEE. Here the CDR3 DNA reads TGTGCCAGCAGCTTGGTCGGACAGCCCACCTACGAGCAGTACTTC. It yields the protein CASSLVGQPTYEQYF.

This clonotype was seen many times. The chain is built from TRBV7-2 and TRBJ2-4; the D call may be TRBD1 or TRBD2 (6 bases each). From germline, CDR1 is SGHTA and CDR2 FQGNSA. The CDR3 consists of 15 residues. V lost 3 bases, J lost 0 bases, and 9 bases lay in between. The chain's CDR3 is CASSFGGGAKNIQYF. The DNA for the CDR3 is TGTGCCAGCAGCTTTGGAGGGGGAGCCAAAAACATTCAGTACTTC.

The rearrangement joins TRBV7-2 to TRBJ2-3; D ambiguous. The CDR3 extends over 12 amino acids. Germline V gene sequence: CDR1 SGHTA, CDR2 FQGNSA. The V end was cut by 7 bases, the J end by 7 bases, with 12 bases between. The CDR3 coding sequence is TGTGCCAGCAACTCATCTGGGAATACGCAGTATTTT. Its translation: CASNSSGNTQYF.

The V and J genes are TRBV6-5 and TRBJ2-1, with D hard to call. Germline CDR1 reads MNHEY; CDR2 reads SVGAGI. The CDR3 is made up of 15 amino acids. Trimming stripped 8 bases from V and 1 base from J, with 15 bases between. CDR3 sequence reads: CASAEVASSYNEQFF. CDR3 in DNA: TGTGCCAGCGCGGAAGTTGCTAGTTCCTACAATGAGCAGTTCTTC.

This clonotype was counted ten times or more. This chain links TRBV7-2 with TRBJ2-7, with a tentative D call TRBD2 (6 bases). The CDR3 loop spans 14 amino acids. The germline V and J ends were trimmed by 1 base and 3 bases, with 10 bases remaining between them. Germline CDR1 and CDR2: SGHTA and FQGNSA. This chain's CDR3 is CASSLGGELYEQYF. For the CDR3, the DNA is TGTGCCAGCAGCTTAGGGGGGGAGCTCTACGAGCAGTACTTC.

The CDR3 spells CASSQADRTDYEQYF. The DNA for the CDR3 is TGCGCCAGCAGCCAAGCAGACAGGACGGACTACGAGCAGTACTTC. J is TRBJ2-5 and V is TRBV4-1; possible D gene TRBD1, 6 bases. Near its end, the DNA agrees better with TRBJ2-7, so the J call may be wrong. The CDR3 is 15 amino acids. In germline, CDR1 is MGHRA, CDR2 YSYEKL.

The gene calls are TRBV7-9 and TRBJ2-7, with TRBD2 matching 8 bases. The CDR3 consists of 15 residues. After removal of 5 bases from V and 7 bases from J, the junction contained 13 bases not matched to a gene. CDR1 SEHNR and CDR2 FQNEAQ come from the germline V gene (reference sequence). The CDR3 loop is CASSPHGGADNEQYF. In nucleotides, the CDR3 is TGTGCCAGCAGCCCACACGGGGGGGCTGACAATGAGCAGTACTTC.

The V and J genes are TRBV9 and TRBJ2-3; the D is unclear. Germline V CDR1 and CDR2: SGDLS, YYNGEE. The CDR3 is made up of 14 amino acids. V lost 3 bases and J lost 6, with 14 bases in between. CDR3 region: CASSALLRSDTQYF. In DNA form, the CDR3 reads TGTGCCAGCAGCGCCCTCTTGAGATCTGATACGCAGTATTTT.

The CDR3: CASSTGTANEKLFF. The CDR3 DNA follows: TGTGCCAGCAGCACCGGGACAGCGAATGAAAAACTGTTTTTT. The rearrangement links TRBV6-5 to TRBJ1-4; TRBD1 agrees at 7 bases. The V segment lost 6 bases and the J segment 5 bases; nucleotides outside the gene matches: 6. This CDR3 is built from 14 residues. The germline V gene has CDR1 MNHEY and CDR2 SVGAGI.

The chain combines TRBV27 with TRBJ1-5; D remains unclear. The CDR3 consists of 14 residues. V gave up 8 bases and J gave up 1 base, with 12 bases separating them. Germline V gene data show CDR1 as MNHEY and CDR2 as SMNVEV (reference sequence). The CDR3 bases are TGTGCCAGCGGGCGGGGAATGAGCAATCAGCCCCAGCATTTT. Its translation: CASGRGMSNQPQHF.

The chain uses TRBV20-1 and TRBJ2-1; the match to TRBD2 covers 10 bases. From germline, CDR1 is DFQATT and CDR2 SNEGSKA (reference sequence). The CDR3 runs to 16 residues. J was trimmed by 3 bases and V by 3 bases; bases with no gene match: 8. The CDR3 nucleotides read TGCAGTGCTAGTGCTTACGGGACTAGCGACTACAATGAGCAGTTCTTC. Translating gives CSASAYGTSDYNEQFF.

The gene calls are TRBV7-2 and TRBJ2-1, with unresolved D. The J call may be wrong; the DNA end is better matched by TRBJ2-7. Looked up from germline, CDR1 is SGHTA and CDR2 is FQGNSA. The CDR3 covers 15 residues. The CDR3 spells CASSLGRASYNEQYF. The CDR3 DNA follows: TGTGCCAGCAGCTTAGGACGCGCCTCCTACAATGAGCAGTACTTC.

This clonotype was counted only a few times. V gene TRBV19 combines with J gene TRBJ1-2; perhaps TRBD1 as D (6 bases). Germline V gene data show CDR1 as LNHDA and CDR2 as SQIVND (reference sequence). The CDR3 contains 16 residues. Trimming took off 5 bases at V and 5 bases at J, with 21 bases between the two ends. The CDR3 region is CASSSMGTQGLYGYTF. The CDR3 region has the DNA TGTGCCAGTAGTTCGATGGGAACACAGGGCCTTTATGGCTACACCTTC. Full variable domain (missing parts from reference TRBV19 and TRBJ1-2): DGGITQSPKYLFRKEGQNVTLSCEQNLNHDAMYWYRQDPGQGLRLIYYSQIVNDFQKGDIAEGYSVSREKKESFPLTVTSAQKNPTAFYLCASSSMGTQGLYGYTFGSGTRLTVV.

The chain combines TRBV29-1 with TRBJ2-1; D unresolved. The CDR3 is 11 residues long. The germline V gene has CDR1 SQVTM and CDR2 ANQGSEA. V was shortened by 3 bases and J by 7 bases, with 7 bases between the two germline ends. CDR3 nucleotide sequence: TGCAGCGTTGAGCTCAGGAATGAGCAGTTCTTC. As protein: CSVELRNEQFF.

J is TRBJ2-7 and V is TRBV20-1; 8 positions match TRBD2. With V trimmed by 3 bases and J by 7 bases, 17 bases remained unmatched. The CDR3 has 16 amino acids. Germline CDR1 and CDR2: DFQATT and SNEGSKA (reference sequence). This chain's CDR3 is CSARTPGTRPYNEQYF. Written as DNA, the CDR3 is TGCAGTGCTAGGACACCCGGGACTAGGCCCTACAATGAGCAGTACTTC.

The chain employs TRBV10-3 and TRBJ1-1, with D unresolved. With 4 bases removed from V and 0 bases from J, the gap between germline ends came to 12 bases. CDR1 is ENHRY and CDR2 is SYGVKD in the germline V gene. The CDR3 contains 15 residues. DNA of the CDR3: TGTGCCATCAGTGTGTTAAGGACGTTGAACACTGAAGCTTTCTTT. Residues: CAISVLRTLNTEAFF.

This chain uses TRBV12-3 or TRBV12-4 with TRBJ2-3, with D unresolved. The CDR3 contains 13 residues. The germline V and J ends were trimmed by 7 bases and 6 bases, with 14 bases remaining between them. The CDR3 DNA reads as TGTGCCAGCACCTTAGGACCGCGGGATACGCAGTATTTT. Translated, it gives CASTLGPRDTQYF.

This clonotype was picked up a small number of times. The chain employs TRBV7-2 and TRBJ1-6; TRBD1 aligns across 7 bases. The J segment lost 7 bases and the V segment lost 5 bases, leaving 11 bases of the junction unmatched. Germline V gene data show CDR1 as SGHTA and CDR2 as FQGNSA. The CDR3 length is 16 residues. The CDR3 region has the DNA TGTGCCAGCAGCCAGACCGGGACAGCGCAAAATTCACCCCTCCACTTT. Its protein is CASSQTGTAQNSPLHF.

V and J are TRBV6-2 or TRBV6-3 and TRBJ2-1; D may be TRBD1 or TRBD2 (5 bases each). With the DNA end fitting TRBJ2-7 better, the J assignment may be wrong. CDR3 length: 16 residues. Per germline, CDR1 MNHEY and CDR2 SVGEGT. In nucleotides, the CDR3 is TGTGCCAGCAGTAAATCCGGGACCCAGCTCTACAATGAGCAGTACTTC. Its protein is CASSKSGTQLYNEQYF.

This clonotype was found a few times. CDR3: CASSRTGGPYNEQFF. In nucleotides, the CDR3 is TGCGCCAGCAGCCGCACGGGGGGGCCCTACAATGAGCAGTTCTTC. This sequence joins TRBV4-3 and TRBJ2-1; 8 positions match TRBD2. This CDR3 region has 15 residues. Losses at the gene ends were 4 bases for V and 2 bases for J; bases not matched to a gene: 4. Germline CDR1 is LGHNA and CDR2 is YSLEER.

The chain carries TRBV28 and TRBJ1-4, with a tentative D call TRBD1 (5 bases). Trimming shortened V by 6 bases and J by 1 base, and 15 bases separated the two germline ends. The CDR3 covers 16 residues. Germline lookup yields CDR1 MDHEN and CDR2 SYDVKM. The CDR3: CASSHYGTGTNEKLFF. In DNA, the CDR3 is TGTGCCAGCAGCCATTACGGGACGGGAACTAATGAAAAACTGTTTTTT.

There are a few counts of this clonotype. A much larger clone lies one base from this, so it may be a read error. V and J are TRBV20-1 and TRBJ1-2; D gene ambiguous. Trimming took off 3 bases at V and 0 bases at J, with 11 bases between the two ends. CDR1 and CDR2 (germline): DFQATT, SNEGSKA (reference sequence). The CDR3 is 14 residues long. The CDR3 loop is CSASVRIANYGYTF. As DNA, the CDR3 is TGCAGTGCTAGTGTAAGGATAGCTAACTATGGCTACACCTTC.